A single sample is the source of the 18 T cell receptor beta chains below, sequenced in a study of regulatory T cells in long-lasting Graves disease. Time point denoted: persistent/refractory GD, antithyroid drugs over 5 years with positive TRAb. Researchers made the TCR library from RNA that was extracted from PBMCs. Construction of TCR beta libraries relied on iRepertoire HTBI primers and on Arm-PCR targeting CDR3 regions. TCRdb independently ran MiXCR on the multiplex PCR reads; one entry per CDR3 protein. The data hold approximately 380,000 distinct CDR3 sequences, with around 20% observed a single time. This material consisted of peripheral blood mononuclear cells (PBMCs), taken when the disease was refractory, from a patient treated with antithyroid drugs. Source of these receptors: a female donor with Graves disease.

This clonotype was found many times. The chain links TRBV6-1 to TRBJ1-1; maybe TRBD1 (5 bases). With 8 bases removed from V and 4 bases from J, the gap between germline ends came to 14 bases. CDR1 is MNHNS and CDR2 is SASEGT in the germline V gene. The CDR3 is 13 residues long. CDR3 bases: TGTGCCAGCGGGGCAGAACTGGGCACTGAAGCTTTCTTT. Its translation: CASGAELGTEAFF.

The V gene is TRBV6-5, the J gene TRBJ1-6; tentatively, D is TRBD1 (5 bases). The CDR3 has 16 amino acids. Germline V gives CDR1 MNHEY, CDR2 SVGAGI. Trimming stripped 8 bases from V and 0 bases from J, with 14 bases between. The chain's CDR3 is CASGFRGGSYNSPLHF. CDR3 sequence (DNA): TGTGCCAGCGGTTTCCGGGGCGGCTCCTATAATTCACCCCTCCACTTT.

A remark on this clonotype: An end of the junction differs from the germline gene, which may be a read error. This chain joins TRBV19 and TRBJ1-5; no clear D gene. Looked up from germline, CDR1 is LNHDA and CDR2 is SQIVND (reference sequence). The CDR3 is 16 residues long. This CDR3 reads CVSSIEGQRGNQPQHF. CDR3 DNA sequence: TGTGTCAGTAGTATAGAGGGTCAACGAGGCAATCAGCCCCAGCATTTT.

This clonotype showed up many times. The CDR3 protein is CASRRELVHEQFF. In DNA form, the CDR3 reads TGTGCCAGCAGACGGGAGTTGGTACATGAGCAGTTCTTC. The chain joins TRBV2 to TRBJ2-1; D may be TRBD2 (6 bases). The CDR3 runs 13 residues. V shed 6 bases and J shed 8 bases, with 14 bases lying between them. Germline CDR1 SNHLY, CDR2 FYNNEI.

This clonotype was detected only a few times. The CDR3 loop is CASSPQDRTEKLFF. CDR3 in DNA: TGTGCCAGCAGCCCCCAGGACCGGACCGAAAAACTGTTTTTT. The chain carries TRBV3-1 and TRBJ1-4; no clear D gene. The germline V gene has CDR1 LGHDT and CDR2 YNNKEL (reference sequence). The CDR3 loop spans 14 amino acids. Between the trimmed V and J ends, which lost 4 bases and 8 bases, there was a span of 14 bases.

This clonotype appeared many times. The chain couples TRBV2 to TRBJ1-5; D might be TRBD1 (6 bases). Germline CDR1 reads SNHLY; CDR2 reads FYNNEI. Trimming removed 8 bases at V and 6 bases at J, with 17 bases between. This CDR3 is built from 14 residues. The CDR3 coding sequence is TGTGCCAGCTCTAAAACAGGGACTCGTCAGCCCCAGCATTTT. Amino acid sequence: CASSKTGTRQPQHF.

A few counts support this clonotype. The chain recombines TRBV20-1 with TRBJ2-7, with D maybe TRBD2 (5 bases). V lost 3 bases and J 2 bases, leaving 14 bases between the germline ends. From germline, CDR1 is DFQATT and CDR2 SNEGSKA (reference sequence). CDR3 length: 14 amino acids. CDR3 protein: CSASRDFDAYEQYF. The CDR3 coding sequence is TGCAGTGCTAGTCGGGATTTTGACGCCTACGAGCAGTACTTC.

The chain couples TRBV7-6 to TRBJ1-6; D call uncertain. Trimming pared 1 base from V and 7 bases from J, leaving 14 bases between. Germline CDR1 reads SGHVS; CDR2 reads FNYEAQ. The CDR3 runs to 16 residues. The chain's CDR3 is CASSLGTYKSNSPLHF. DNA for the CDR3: TGTGCCAGCAGCTTAGGGACGTATAAGTCGAATTCACCCCTCCACTTT.

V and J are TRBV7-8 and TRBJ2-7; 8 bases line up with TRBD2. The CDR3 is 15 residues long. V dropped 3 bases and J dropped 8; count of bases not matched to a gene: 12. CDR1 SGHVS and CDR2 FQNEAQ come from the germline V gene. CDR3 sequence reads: CASSFLLSGATQQYF. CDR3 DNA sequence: TGTGCCAGCAGCTTTCTCCTTAGCGGGGCTACGCAGCAGTACTTC. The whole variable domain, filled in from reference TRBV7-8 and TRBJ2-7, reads GAGVSQSPRYKVAKRGQDVALRCDPISGHVSLFWYQQALGQGPEFLTYFQNEAQLDKSGLPSDRFFAERPEGSVSTLKIQRTQQEDSAVYLCASSFLLSGATQQYFGPGTRLTVT.

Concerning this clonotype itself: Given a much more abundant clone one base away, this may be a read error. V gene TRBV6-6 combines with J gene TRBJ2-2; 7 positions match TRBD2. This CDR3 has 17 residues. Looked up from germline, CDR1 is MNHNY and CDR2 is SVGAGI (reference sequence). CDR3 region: CTSSYSGAGLGTGELFF. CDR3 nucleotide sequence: TGTACCAGCAGTTACTCGGGAGCGGGATTGGGCACCGGGGAGCTGTTTTTT.

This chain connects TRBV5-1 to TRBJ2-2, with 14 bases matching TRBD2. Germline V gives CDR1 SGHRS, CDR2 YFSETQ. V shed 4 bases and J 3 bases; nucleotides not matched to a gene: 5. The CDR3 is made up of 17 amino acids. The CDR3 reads CASSGTSGRAYTGELFF. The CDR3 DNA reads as TGCGCCAGCAGCGGGACTAGCGGGAGAGCCTACACCGGGGAGCTGTTTTTT.

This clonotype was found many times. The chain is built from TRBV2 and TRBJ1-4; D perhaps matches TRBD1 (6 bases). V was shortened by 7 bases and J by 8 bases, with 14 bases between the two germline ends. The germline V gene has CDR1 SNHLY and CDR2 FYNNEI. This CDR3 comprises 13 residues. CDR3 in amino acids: CASTAGAVEKLFF. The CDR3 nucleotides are TGTGCCAGCACGGCAGGGGCGGTAGAAAAACTGTTTTTT.

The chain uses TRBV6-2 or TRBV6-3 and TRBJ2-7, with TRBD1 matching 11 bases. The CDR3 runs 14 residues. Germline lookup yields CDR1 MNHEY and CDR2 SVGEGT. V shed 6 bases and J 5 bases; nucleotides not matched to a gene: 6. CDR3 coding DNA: TGTGCCAGCAGACGGGACAGGGGGGCCGACGAGCAGTACTTC. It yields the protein CASRRDRGADEQYF.

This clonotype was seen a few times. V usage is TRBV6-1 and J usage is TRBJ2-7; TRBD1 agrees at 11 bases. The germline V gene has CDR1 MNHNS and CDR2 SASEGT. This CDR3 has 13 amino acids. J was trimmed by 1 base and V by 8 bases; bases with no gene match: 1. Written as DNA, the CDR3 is TGTGCCAGCGGACAGGGGGCATCCTACGAGCAGTACTTC. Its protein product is CASGQGASYEQYF.

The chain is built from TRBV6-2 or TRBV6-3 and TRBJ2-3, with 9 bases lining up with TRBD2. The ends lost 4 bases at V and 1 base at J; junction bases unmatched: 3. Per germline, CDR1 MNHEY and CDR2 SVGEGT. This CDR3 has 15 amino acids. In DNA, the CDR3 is TGTGCCAGCAGTTTAGCGGGAGTGGGCACAGATACGCAGTATTTT. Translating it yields CASSLAGVGTDTQYF.

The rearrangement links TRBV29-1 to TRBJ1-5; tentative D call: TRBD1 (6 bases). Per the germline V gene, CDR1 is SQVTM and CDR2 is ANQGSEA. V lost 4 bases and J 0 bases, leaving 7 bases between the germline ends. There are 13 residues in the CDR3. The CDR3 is CSVGDNSNQPQHF. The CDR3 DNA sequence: TGCAGCGTTGGGGACAATAGCAATCAGCCCCAGCATTTT. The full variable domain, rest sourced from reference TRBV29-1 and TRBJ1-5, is SAVISQKPSRDICQRGTSLTIQCQVDSQVTMMFWYRQQPGQSLTLIATANQGSEATYESGFVIDKFPISRPNLTFSTLTVSNMSPEDSSIYLCSVGDNSNQPQHFGDGTRLSIL.

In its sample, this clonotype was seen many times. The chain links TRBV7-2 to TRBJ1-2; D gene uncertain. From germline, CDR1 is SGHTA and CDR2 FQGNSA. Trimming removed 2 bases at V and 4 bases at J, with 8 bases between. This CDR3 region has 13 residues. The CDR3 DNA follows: TGTGCCAGCAGCTTAAGGAAGAGCTATGGCTACACCTTC. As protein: CASSLRKSYGYTF.

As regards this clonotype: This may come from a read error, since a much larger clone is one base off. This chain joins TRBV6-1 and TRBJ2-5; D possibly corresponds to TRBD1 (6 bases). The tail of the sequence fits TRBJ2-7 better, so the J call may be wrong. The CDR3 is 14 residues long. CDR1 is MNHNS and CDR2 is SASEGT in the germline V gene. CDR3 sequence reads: CASSRPQGLYEQYF. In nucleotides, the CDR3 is TGTGCCAGCAGCCGTCCCCAGGGGCTCTACGAGCAGTACTTC.